Below are 19 T cell receptor beta chains sequenced from a single sample in a study of breast tumors, draining lymph nodes, adjacent tissues. The lymph nodes were axillary draining lymph nodes from breast cancer patients. A single record per CDR3 protein comes from TCRdb applying MiXCR to the multiplex PCR reads. The repertoire has 200,000 to 250,000 distinct CDR3 sequences, less than 40% of them found once; the top ten carry just over 1.4%. The sequencing input was axillary lymph node tissue. The source is a female donor with breast cancer. Some clones in this sample may be carry-over from other donors' samples.

This clonotype was detected ten times or more. The final CDR3 position lacks the conserved phenylalanine or tryptophan, pointing to a likely read error. This chain uses TRBV19 with TRBJ2-3; D call uncertain. CDR3 length: 13 amino acids. From germline, CDR1 is LNHDA and CDR2 SQIVND (reference sequence). V was pared by 5 bases and J by 6 bases, with 12 bases between. This CDR3 is CASSLTDWDTQYL. As DNA, the CDR3 is TGTGCCAGTAGTCTTACAGACTGGGATACGCAGTATCTT.

The chain couples TRBV7-2 to TRBJ1-4; D uncertain. The ends were cut back, 5 bases at V and 7 bases at J, with 20 bases in the middle. The length of the CDR3 is 16 residues. The germline CDR1 and CDR2 sequences are SGHTA and FQGNSA. The DNA of the CDR3 is TGTGCCAGCAGCGTAACCCGGGCCCTAGGCAGTGAAAAACTGTTTTTT. Translation: CASSVTRALGSEKLFF. Combining the CDR3 with reference TRBV7-2 and TRBJ1-4 gives the whole variable domain GAGVSQSPSNKVTEKGKDVELRCDPISGHTALYWYRQSLGQGLEFLIYFQGNSAPDKSGLPSDRFSAERTGGSVSTLTIQRTQQEDSAVYLCASSVTRALGSEKLFFGSGTQLSVL.

The table lists this clonotype with many counts. J is TRBJ2-1 and V is TRBV5-1; 10 nucleotides agree with TRBD2. The ends lost 6 bases at V and 7 bases at J; junction bases unmatched: 7. This CDR3 contains 14 residues. Germline values: CDR1 SGHRS, CDR2 YFSETQ. The CDR3 DNA reads as TGCGCCAGCATAAGGACTAGCGGTAGTAATGAGCAGTTCTTC. Translating it yields CASIRTSGSNEQFF. The full variable domain, rest sourced from reference TRBV5-1 and TRBJ2-1, is KAGVTQTPRYLIKTRGQQVTLSCSPISGHRSVSWYQQTPGQGLQFLFEYFSETQRNKGNFPGRFSGRQFSNSRSEMNVSTLELGDSALYLCASIRTSGSNEQFFGPGTRLTVL.

There are many counts of this clonotype. One base away lies a much larger clone, so this may be a sequencing read error. V gene TRBV11-2 combines with J gene TRBJ2-6, with TRBD1 matching 10 bases. CDR3 length: 17 amino acids. Germline values: CDR1 SGHAT, CDR2 FQNNGV. The J segment lost 0 bases and the V segment lost 7 bases, leaving 6 bases of the junction unmatched. This chain's CDR3 is CASTSGTGASGANVLTF. The CDR3, as DNA: TGTGCCAGCACCTCCGGGACAGGGGCCTCTGGGGCCAACGTCCTGACTTTC.

This clonotype was detected ten times or more. CDR3 sequence reads: CASRPWTGNNEQFF. DNA for the CDR3: TGTGCCAGCAGGCCCTGGACAGGAAACAATGAGCAGTTCTTC. The J gene is TRBJ2-1, the V gene TRBV6-5, with 7 bases aligning to TRBD1. With 6 bases clipped from V and 5 bases from J, the junction kept 7 bases outside the gene matches. The length of the CDR3 is 14 residues. The germline gives CDR1 MNHEY, CDR2 SVGAGI.

The chain has TRBV20-1 and TRBJ1-5; 12 bases agree with TRBD1. Germline values: CDR1 DFQATT, CDR2 SNEGSKA (reference sequence). The length of the CDR3 is 17 residues. V lost 0 bases, J lost 7 bases, and 10 bases stayed unmatched. Here the CDR3 DNA reads TGCAGTGCTAGAGAAGCGGTAGGGACAGGGGGCCAACAGCCCCAGCATTTT. Translation: CSAREAVGTGGQQPQHF.

A few counts support this clonotype. This sequence joins TRBV30 and TRBJ2-1; D gene ambiguous. The CDR3 runs 16 residues. The germline V gene encodes CDR1 GTSNPN and CDR2 SVGIG (reference sequence). The V gene lost 1 base and the J gene lost 0 bases, with 13 bases spanning the gap. In DNA form, the CDR3 reads TGTGCCTGGAGTGCCCAGACGGGTCGCTCCTACAATGAGCAGTTCTTC. Translation gives CAWSAQTGRSYNEQFF.

This clonotype was picked up many times. The J gene is TRBJ2-7, the V gene TRBV20-1, with D maybe TRBD2 (5 bases). The CDR3 has 11 amino acids. The germline V and J ends were trimmed by 5 bases and 9 bases, with 14 bases remaining between them. Germline V gene data show CDR1 as DFQATT and CDR2 as SNEGSKA (reference sequence). The CDR3 protein is CSAQGGGGQYF. CDR3 nucleotides: TGCAGTGCTCAAGGCGGAGGAGGGCAGTACTTC.

This clonotype was picked up many times. This chain connects TRBV6-1 to TRBJ2-3; a possible D gene is TRBD2 (5 bases). Germline loops: CDR1 MNHNS, CDR2 SASEGT. V was trimmed by 3 bases and J by 11 bases, leaving 9 bases between them. This CDR3 comprises 11 residues. The CDR3 DNA follows: TGTGCCAGCAGTGAGTCGGACTGGCAGTATTTT. Amino acids: CASSESDWQYF.

This clonotype was counted ten times or more. The V and J genes are TRBV4-1 and TRBJ2-7; D is uncertain. Trimming cost V 5 bases and J 0 bases, with 11 bases left between them. Germline assignment: CDR1 MGHRA and CDR2 YSYEKL. This CDR3 comprises 14 residues. CDR3 sequence: CASSSGDASYEQYF. CDR3 sequence (DNA): TGCGCCAGCAGCTCTGGAGACGCCTCCTACGAGCAGTACTTC.

In this sample, this clonotype turned up many times. This sequence joins TRBV7-2 and TRBJ2-7, with a tentative D call TRBD2 (6 bases). CDR1 and CDR2 from the germline V gene are SGHTA and FQGNSA. V lost 6 bases, J lost 7 bases, and 19 bases lay in between. This CDR3 has 14 residues. CDR3 in amino acids: CASSRSSASREQYF. DNA of the CDR3: TGTGCCAGCAGTAGGTCTAGCGCCTCACGAGAGCAGTACTTC.

With respect to this clonotype: A clone one base away is much larger, so this may be a read error. The CDR3 ends on some other residue instead of the conserved phenylalanine or tryptophan, so this is likely a read error. J is TRBJ1-2 and V is TRBV6-9, with 7 bases lining up with TRBD1. The CDR3 loop spans 14 amino acids. V gave up 6 bases and J gave up 2 bases; unmatched junction bases: 6. The V gene's germline CDR1 is MNHGY and CDR2 SVAAGI. The CDR3 protein is CASSLGQSNYGYTY. The CDR3 nucleotides read TGTGCCAGCAGCTTGGGACAGTCCAACTATGGCTACACCTAC.

This clonotype was counted ten times or more. This chain uses TRBV5-1 with TRBJ2-2, with a possible D match to TRBD2 (6 bases). Trimming took off 6 bases at V and 0 bases at J, with 18 bases between the two ends. Germline lookup yields CDR1 SGHRS and CDR2 YFSETQ. This CDR3 is built from 17 residues. CDR3 protein: CASKRVGGGANTGELFF. The CDR3 region has the DNA TGCGCCAGCAAAAGGGTTGGAGGCGGGGCGAACACCGGGGAGCTGTTTTTT.

To note about this clonotype: Germline and junction disagree at one end, which may indicate a read error. This chain connects TRBV20-1 to TRBJ2-5, with 8 positions matching TRBD2. CDR1 is DFQATT, CDR2 SNEGSKA, per germline (reference sequence). The CDR3 loop spans 14 amino acids. The CDR3 region is CSASGLAKAETQYF. For the CDR3, the DNA is TGCAGCGCTAGTGGACTAGCAAAGGCGGAGACCCAGTACTTC.

Note on this clonotype: A clone one base away is much larger, so this may be a read error. The chain couples TRBV6-1 to TRBJ2-1, with TRBD2 matching 7 bases. The CDR3 sequence is 15 residues long. The germline V gene has CDR1 MNHNS and CDR2 SASEGT. The CDR3 nucleotides are TGTGCCAGCACCGTAGCGGGCCACTCCTACAATGAGCAGCTCTTC. It yields the protein CASTVAGHSYNEQLF.

This clonotype has ten or more counts. V gene TRBV20-1 combines with J gene TRBJ1-4, with 8 bases matching TRBD1. V shed 4 bases, J shed 7 bases, and the junction held 11 bases outside the gene matches. This CDR3 is built from 15 residues. Germline CDR1 reads DFQATT; CDR2 reads SNEGSKA (reference sequence). CDR3 protein: CSATGGGTGTEKLFF. CDR3 bases: TGCAGTGCTACAGGGGGCGGGACAGGTACTGAAAAACTGTTTTTT.

This clonotype came up many times. V is TRBV19 and J is TRBJ1-2; perhaps TRBD1 as D (6 bases). Germline V CDR1 and CDR2: LNHDA, SQIVND (reference sequence). V gave up 7 bases and J gave up 2 bases, with 17 bases separating them. The CDR3 covers 15 residues. CDR3 bases: TGTGCCAGTACAGGAGGAGGGGGTGCCAACTATGGCTACACCTTC. Its protein is CASTGGGGANYGYTF.

The CDR3 here is CSAMGSGRINEQYF. In nucleotides, the CDR3 is TGCAGTGCTATGGGTAGCGGGAGGATAAACGAGCAGTACTTC. J is TRBJ2-7 and V is TRBV20-1; 10 bases line up with TRBD2. From germline, CDR1 is DFQATT and CDR2 SNEGSKA (reference sequence). There are 14 residues in the CDR3. V gave up 4 bases and J gave up 5 bases; unmatched junction bases: 8.

This clonotype was counted only a few times. The genes are TRBV2 and TRBJ1-1, with unresolved D. V lost 6 bases, J lost 6 bases, and 20 bases lay in between. Germline V gives CDR1 SNHLY, CDR2 FYNNEI. This CDR3 spans 15 amino acids. CDR3 residues: CASRSGPGKSSEAFF. CDR3 coding DNA: TGTGCCAGCAGAAGTGGACCGGGGAAGTCTTCTGAAGCTTTCTTT. Looking up the rest from reference TRBV2 and TRBJ1-1 gives the full variable domain: EPEVTQTPSHQVTQMGQEVILRCVPISNHLYFYWYRQILGQKVEFLVSFYNNEISEKSEIFDDQFSVERPDGSNFTLKIRSTKLEDSAMYFCASRSGPGKSSEAFFGQGTRLTVV.